This T cell receptor beta chain was captured in a study of T cells in Graves' hyperthyroidism and ophthalmopathy. RNA transcripts provided the source from which TCR beta CDR3 regions were amplified. HTBI primers were the set used in a first-round RT-PCR of the TCR CDR3. TCRdb called the multiplex PCR reads again in MiXCR, with one record for every CDR3 protein. The sample carries roughly 180,000 distinct CDR3 sequences, just under 9.5% recorded once. Study observations and caveats: Expanded thyroid clonotypes (above 0.001) were mostly also found in blood.

This clonotype was observed a handful of times. Its specificity is unknown. Blood was obtained at the first hyperthyroidism diagnosis, which preceded any ophthalmopathy symptoms. Trimming pared 0 bases from V and 1 base from J, leaving 15 bases between. The CDR3 totals 17 residues. Germline assignment: CDR1 LGHDT and CDR2 YNNKEL (reference sequence). The chain uses TRBV3-1 and TRBJ2-5, with D possibly matching TRBD2 (5 bases). The sequence came from a woman under 30 with Graves' hyperthyroidism that later progressed to Graves' ophthalmopathy. Sequenced input: blood. The DNA of the CDR3 is TGTGCCAGCAGCCAAGAGTGGGGAGAGGGTCCCCAAGAGACCCAGTACTTC. It translates to CASSQEWGEGPQETQYF.